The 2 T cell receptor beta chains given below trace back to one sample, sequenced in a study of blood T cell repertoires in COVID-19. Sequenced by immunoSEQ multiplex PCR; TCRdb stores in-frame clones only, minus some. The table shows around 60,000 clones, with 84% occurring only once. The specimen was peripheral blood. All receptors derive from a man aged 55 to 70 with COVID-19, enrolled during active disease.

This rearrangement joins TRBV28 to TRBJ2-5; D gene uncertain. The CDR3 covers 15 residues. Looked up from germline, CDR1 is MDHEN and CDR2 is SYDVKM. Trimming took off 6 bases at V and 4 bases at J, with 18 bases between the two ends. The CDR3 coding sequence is TGTGCCAGCAGCCCTCCCCGCGGATCTGCAGAGACCCAGTACTTC. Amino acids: CASSPPRGSAETQYF. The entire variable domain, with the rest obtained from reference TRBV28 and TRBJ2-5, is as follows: DVKVTQSSRYLVKRTGEKVFLECVQDMDHENMFWYRQDPGLGLRLIYFSYDVKMKEKGDIPEGYSVSREKKERFSLILESASTNQTSMYLCASSPPRGSAETQYFGPGTRLLVL.

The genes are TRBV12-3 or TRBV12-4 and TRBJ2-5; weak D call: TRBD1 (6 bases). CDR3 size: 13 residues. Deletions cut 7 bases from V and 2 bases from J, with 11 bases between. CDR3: CASTGESQETQYF. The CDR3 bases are TGTGCCAGCACAGGGGAATCTCAAGAGACCCAGTACTTC.